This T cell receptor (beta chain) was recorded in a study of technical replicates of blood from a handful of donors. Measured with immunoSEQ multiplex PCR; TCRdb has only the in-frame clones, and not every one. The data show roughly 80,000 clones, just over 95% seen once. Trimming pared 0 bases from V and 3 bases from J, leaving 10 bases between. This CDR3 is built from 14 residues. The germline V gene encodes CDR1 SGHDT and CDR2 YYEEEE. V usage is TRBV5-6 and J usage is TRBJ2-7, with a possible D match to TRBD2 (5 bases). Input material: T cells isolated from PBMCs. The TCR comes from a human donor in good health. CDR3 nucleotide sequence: TGTGCCAGCAGCTTGGGGGTCCGGGGCTACGAGCAGTACTTC. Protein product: CASSLGVRGYEQYF.